This T cell receptor (beta chain) emerged from a study of spatial heterogeneity in lung cancer. Study as a whole: Raw reads showed each unique TCR and UMI combination turning up more than ten times on average.

Study results and caveats: Among blood samples, ubiquitous expanded tumor TCRs appeared more at resection than at follow-up.

This clonotype was recorded many times. Antigen: not known. TCRdb reprocessed the 5' RACE reads with MiXCR, giving one entry per CDR3 protein. This table has roughly 49,000 distinct CDR3 sequences, roughly 7% appearing once. The CDR3 runs 13 residues. The V end was cut by 3 bases, the J end by 2 bases, with 8 bases between. CDR1 is SEHNR and CDR2 is FQNEAQ in the germline V gene (reference sequence). Time point defined: sample taken at primary tumor resection. Sequencing of whole RNA from tumor, nontumor lung or frozen PBMC involved no sorting. The donors were approximately 65 patients with non-small cell lung cancer that was early-stage and untreated.

This TCR was sampled from a female donor with early-stage non-small cell lung cancer. The chain combines TRBV7-9 with TRBJ2-7; TRBD1 is a possible D gene (5 bases). Source: PBMCs, taken at surgery. This chain's CDR3 is CASSFTGTYEQYF. CDR3 coding DNA: TGTGCCAGCAGCTTCACAGGTACCTACGAGCAGTACTTC.